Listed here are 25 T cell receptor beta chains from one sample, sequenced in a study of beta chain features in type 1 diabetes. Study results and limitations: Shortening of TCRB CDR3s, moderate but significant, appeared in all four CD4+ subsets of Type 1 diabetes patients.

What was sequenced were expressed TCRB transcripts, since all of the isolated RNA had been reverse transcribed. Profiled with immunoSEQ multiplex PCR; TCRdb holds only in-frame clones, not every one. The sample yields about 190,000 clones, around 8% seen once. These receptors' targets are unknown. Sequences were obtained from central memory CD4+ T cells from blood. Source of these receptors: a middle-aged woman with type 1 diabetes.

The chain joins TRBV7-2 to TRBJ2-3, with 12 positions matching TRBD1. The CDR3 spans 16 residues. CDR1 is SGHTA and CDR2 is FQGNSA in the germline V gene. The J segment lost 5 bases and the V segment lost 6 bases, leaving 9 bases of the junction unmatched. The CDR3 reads CASRTGTGGRRDTQYF. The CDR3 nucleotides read TGTGCCAGCAGAACCGGGACAGGGGGCAGGAGAGATACGCAGTATTTT.

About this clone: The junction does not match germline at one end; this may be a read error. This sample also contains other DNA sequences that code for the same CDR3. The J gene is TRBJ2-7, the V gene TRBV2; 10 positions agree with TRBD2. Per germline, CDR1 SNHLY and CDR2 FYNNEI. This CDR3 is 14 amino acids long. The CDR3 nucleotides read TGTGCCAGCAGCGGGACTAGCGACTCCTACGAGCAATACTTC. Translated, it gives CASSGTSDSYEQYF.

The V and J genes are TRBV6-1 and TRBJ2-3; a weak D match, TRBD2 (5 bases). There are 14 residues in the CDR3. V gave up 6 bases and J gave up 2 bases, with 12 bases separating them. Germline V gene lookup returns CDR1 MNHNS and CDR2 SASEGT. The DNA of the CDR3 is TGTGCCAGCAGCTCGGTAGCGAACACAGATACGCAGTATTTT. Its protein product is CASSSVANTDTQYF.

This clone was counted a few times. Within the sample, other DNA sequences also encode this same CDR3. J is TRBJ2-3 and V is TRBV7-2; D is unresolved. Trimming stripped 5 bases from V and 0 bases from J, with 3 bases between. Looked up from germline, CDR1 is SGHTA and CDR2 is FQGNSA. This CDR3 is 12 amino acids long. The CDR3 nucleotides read TGTGCCAGCAGCCTGAGCACAGATACGCAGTATTTT. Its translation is CASSLSTDTQYF.

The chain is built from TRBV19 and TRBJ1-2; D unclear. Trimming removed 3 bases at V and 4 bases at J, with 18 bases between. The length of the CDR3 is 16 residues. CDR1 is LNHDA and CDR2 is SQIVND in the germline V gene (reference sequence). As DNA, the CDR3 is TGTGCCAGTAGTATTTCCGGTGAATCGTACGGCTATGGCTACACCTTC. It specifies CASSISGESYGYGYTF.

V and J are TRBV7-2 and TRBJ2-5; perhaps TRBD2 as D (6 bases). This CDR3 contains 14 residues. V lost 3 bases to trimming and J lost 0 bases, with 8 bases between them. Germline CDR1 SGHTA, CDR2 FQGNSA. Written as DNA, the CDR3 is TGTGCCAGCAGCTTGCGGGGACACCAAGAGACCCAGTACTTC. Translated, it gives CASSLRGHQETQYF.

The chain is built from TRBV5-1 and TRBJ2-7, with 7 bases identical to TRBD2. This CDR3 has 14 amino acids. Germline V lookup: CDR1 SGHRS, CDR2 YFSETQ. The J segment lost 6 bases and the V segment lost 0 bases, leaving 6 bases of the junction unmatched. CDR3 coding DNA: TGCGCCAGCAGCTTGGGGGGGGGAATCGTCGAGCAGTACTTC. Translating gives CASSLGGGIVEQYF.

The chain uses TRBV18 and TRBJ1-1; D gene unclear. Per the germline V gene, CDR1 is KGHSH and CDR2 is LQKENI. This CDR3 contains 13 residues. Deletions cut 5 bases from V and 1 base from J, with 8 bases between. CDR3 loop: CASSSSSNTEAFF. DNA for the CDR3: TGTGCCAGCTCATCCTCCTCGAACACTGAAGCTTTCTTT.

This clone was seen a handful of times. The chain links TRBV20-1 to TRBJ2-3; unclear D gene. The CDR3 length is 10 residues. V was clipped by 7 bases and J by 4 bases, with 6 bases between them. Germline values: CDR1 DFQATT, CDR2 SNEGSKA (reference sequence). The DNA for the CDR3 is TGCAGTGTTCAGGCAGATACGCAGTATTTT. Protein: CSVQADTQYF.

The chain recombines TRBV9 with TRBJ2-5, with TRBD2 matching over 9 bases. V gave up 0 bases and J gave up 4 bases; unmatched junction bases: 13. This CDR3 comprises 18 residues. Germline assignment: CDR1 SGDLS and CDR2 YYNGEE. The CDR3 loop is CASSVGTSAKTVGETQYF. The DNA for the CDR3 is TGTGCCAGCAGCGTAGGGACTAGCGCCAAGACGGTCGGAGAGACCCAGTACTTC.

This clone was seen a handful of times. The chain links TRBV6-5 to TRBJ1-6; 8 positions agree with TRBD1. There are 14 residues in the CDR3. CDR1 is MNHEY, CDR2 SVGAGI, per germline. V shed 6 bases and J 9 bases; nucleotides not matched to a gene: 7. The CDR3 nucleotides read TGTGCCAGCAGGGAGACAGGGGTATCTTCACCCCTCCACTTT. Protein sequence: CASRETGVSSPLHF.

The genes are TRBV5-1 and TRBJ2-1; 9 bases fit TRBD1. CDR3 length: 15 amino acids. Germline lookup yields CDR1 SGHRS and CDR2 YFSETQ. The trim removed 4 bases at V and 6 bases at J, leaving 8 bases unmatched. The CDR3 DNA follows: TGCGCCAGCAGCGTCGGCGGACAGGGGTCCAATGAGCAGTTCTTC. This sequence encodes CASSVGGQGSNEQFF.

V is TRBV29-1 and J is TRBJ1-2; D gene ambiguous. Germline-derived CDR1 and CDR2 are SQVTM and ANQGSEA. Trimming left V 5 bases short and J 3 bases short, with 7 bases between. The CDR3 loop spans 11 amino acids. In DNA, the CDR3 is TGCAGCGTTCGGAGGGACTATGGCTACACCTTC. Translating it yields CSVRRDYGYTF. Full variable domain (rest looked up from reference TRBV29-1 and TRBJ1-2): SAVISQKPSRDICQRGTSLTIQCQVDSQVTMMFWYRQQPGQSLTLIATANQGSEATYESGFVIDKFPISRPNLTFSTLTVSNMSPEDSSIYLCSVRRDYGYTFGSGTRLTVV.

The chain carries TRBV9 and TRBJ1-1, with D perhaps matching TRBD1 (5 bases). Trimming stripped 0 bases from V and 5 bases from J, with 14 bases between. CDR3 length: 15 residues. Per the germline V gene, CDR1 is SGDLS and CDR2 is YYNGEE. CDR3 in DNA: TGTGCCAGCAGCGTAGGTGGGTGGGGGGAAACTGAAGCTTTCTTT. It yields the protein CASSVGGWGETEAFF.

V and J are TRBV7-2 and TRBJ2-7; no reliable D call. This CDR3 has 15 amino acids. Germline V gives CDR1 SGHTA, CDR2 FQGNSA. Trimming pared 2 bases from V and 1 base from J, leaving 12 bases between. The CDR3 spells CASSLTPLESYEQYF. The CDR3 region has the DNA TGTGCCAGCAGCTTAACCCCCCTGGAGTCCTACGAGCAGTACTTC.

The CDR3 region has the DNA TGTGCCAGCAGCACGACAGGGGGCCAGGATGAGCAGTTCTTC. Translating gives CASSTTGGQDEQFF. The chain is built from TRBV5-4 and TRBJ2-1; the match to TRBD1 covers 10 bases. CDR3 length: 14 residues. The trim removed 4 bases at V and 8 bases at J, leaving 6 bases unmatched. The germline V gene has CDR1 SGHNT and CDR2 YYREEE (reference sequence).

CDR3 coding DNA: TGTGCCAGCAGTTTATCATCTCCTTCGGACACCATATATTTT. It is translated as CASSLSSPSDTIYF. The V call is TRBV28, the J call TRBJ1-3; D unresolved. The CDR3 sequence is 14 residues long. The germline V and J ends were trimmed by 1 base and 8 bases, with 12 bases remaining between them. Germline V CDR1 and CDR2: MDHEN, SYDVKM.

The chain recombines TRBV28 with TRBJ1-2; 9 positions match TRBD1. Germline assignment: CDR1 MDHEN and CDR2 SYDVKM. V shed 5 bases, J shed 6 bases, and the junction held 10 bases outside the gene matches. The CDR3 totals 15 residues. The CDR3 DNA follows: TGTGCCAGCAGTCCTAACAGGGGGCGAAAGGATGGCTACACCTTC. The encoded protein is CASSPNRGRKDGYTF.

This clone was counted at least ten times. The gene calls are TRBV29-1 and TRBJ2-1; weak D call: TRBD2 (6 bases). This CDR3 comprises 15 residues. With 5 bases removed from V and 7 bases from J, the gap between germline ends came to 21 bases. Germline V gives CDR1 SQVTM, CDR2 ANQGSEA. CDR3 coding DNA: TGCAGCGTTCCCCTTCTGGAGGGCCTGGGGAATGAGCAGTTCTTC. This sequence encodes CSVPLLEGLGNEQFF.

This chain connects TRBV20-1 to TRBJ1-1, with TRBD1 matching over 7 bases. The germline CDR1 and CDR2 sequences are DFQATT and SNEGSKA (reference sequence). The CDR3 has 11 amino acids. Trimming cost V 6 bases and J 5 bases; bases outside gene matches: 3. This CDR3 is CSAAQGTEAFF. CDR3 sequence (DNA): TGCAGTGCCGCACAGGGGACTGAAGCTTTCTTT.

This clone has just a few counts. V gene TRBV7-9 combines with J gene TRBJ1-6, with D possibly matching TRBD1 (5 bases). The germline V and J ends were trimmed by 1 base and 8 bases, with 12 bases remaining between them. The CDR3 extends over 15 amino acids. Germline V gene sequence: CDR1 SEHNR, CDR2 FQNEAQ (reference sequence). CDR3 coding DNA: TGTGCCAGCAGCTTAGAGGGCCAGGGCCATTCACCCCTCCACTTT. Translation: CASSLEGQGHSPLHF.

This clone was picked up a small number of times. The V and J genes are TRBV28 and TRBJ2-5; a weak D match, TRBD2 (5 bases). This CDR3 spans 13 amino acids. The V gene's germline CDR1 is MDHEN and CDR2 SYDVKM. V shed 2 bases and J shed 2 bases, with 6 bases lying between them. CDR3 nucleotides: TGTGCCAGCAGTTTAGGGAGTCAAGAGACCCAGTACTTC. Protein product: CASSLGSQETQYF.

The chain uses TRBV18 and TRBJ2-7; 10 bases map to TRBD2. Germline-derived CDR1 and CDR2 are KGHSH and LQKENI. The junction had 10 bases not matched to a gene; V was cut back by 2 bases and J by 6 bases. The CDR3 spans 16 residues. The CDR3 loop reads CASSPALAGEAVEQYF. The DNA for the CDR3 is TGTGCCAGCTCACCAGCGCTAGCGGGAGAAGCGGTCGAGCAGTACTTC. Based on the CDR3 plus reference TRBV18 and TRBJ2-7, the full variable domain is NAGVMQNPRHLVRRRGQEARLRCSPMKGHSHVYWYRQLPEEGLKFMVYLQKENIIDESGMPKERFSAEFPKEGPSILRIQQVVRGDSAAYFCASSPALAGEAVEQYFGPGTRLTVT.

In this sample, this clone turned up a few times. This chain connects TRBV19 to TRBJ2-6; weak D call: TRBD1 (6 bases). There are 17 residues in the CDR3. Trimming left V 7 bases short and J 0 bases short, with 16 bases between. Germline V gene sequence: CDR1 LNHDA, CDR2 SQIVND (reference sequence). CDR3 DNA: TGTGCCAGTACTCAGCAGGGGCCCCCCTCTGGGGCCAACGTCCTGACTTTC. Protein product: CASTQQGPPSGANVLTF.

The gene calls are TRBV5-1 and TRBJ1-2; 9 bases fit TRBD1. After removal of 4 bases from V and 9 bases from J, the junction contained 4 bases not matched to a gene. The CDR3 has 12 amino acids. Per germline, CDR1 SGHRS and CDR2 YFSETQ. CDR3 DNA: TGCGCCAGCAGCGCGGACAGGGGACGCTACACCTTC. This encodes CASSADRGRYTF.